This passage covers 30 T cell receptor beta chains from one sample sequenced in a study of T-cell reconstitution after alpha-beta-depleted transplantation in children (dated by TCRdb to 2016 to 2017). Libraries came from PCR. The data were produced on an Illumina HiSeq 2500. TCR libraries were prepared with molecular barcoding, using unique molecular identifiers to normalize TCRbeta repertoire quantification. TCRdb reprocessing: public reads trimmed at Q25 with fastp, clones called with MiXCR, in-frame beta chains kept. Identical CDR3 protein sequences are pooled into one entry, listed with their most common genes and DNA. Across this sample there are about 420,000 distinct CDR3 sequences, with roughly 16% seen only once. Jointly, the top ten make up about 32% of the sample. According to the study, the label for this sample's treatment or condition signals: allogeneic hematopoietic cell transplantation with graft depleted of TCRalphabeta T cells and CD19 B cells.

Sequenced material: PBMCs, mostly from graft donor cells, taken 360 days after TCRalphabeta/CD19-depleted stem cell transplant. The receptors were sampled from a boy under three years old who had a stem cell transplant for Wiskott-Aldrich syndrome, so the T cells may come from the graft donor.

This clonotype has just a few counts. The CDR3 DNA reads as TGCGCCAGCAGAGGCATGAACACTGAAGCTTTCTTT. Translating it yields CASRGMNTEAFF. The genes are TRBV5-1 and TRBJ1-1, with D unresolved. Germline V lookup: CDR1 SGHRS, CDR2 YFSETQ. The CDR3 spans 12 residues. V lost 5 bases, J lost 0 bases, and 5 bases lay in between.

This clonotype was observed a few times. The V gene is TRBV28, the J gene TRBJ1-1; TRBD1 agrees at 9 bases. V lost 2 bases, J lost 4 bases, and 5 bases stayed unmatched. CDR3 size: 15 residues. CDR1 and CDR2 (germline): MDHEN, SYDVKM. The CDR3 DNA reads as TGTGCCAGCAGTTTAAGGGACAGGGATTTCACTGAAGCTTTCTTT. Protein: CASSLRDRDFTEAFF.

This clonotype was detected a few times. The chain uses TRBV27 and TRBJ1-1, with a tentative D call TRBD1 (5 bases). This CDR3 contains 11 residues. Trimming cost V 8 bases and J 6 bases, with 10 bases left between them. Germline CDR1 MNHEY, CDR2 SMNVEV (reference sequence). The chain's CDR3 is CASGQGAEAFF. The CDR3 DNA reads TGTGCCAGCGGGCAGGGCGCTGAAGCTTTCTTT.

This clonotype was seen only a few times. The genes are TRBV27 and TRBJ2-2; the match to TRBD2 covers 9 bases. From germline, CDR1 is MNHEY and CDR2 SMNVEV (reference sequence). The CDR3 contains 15 residues. Trimming cost V 4 bases and J 4 bases; bases outside gene matches: 4. The CDR3 DNA is TGTGCCAGCAGTTCGGCGGGGGGGGGCACCGGGGAGCTGTTTTTT. It codes for CASSSAGGGTGELFF.

This clonotype was counted a few times. This chain's CDR3 is CASSLSRDISYEQYF. The CDR3 bases are TGTGCCAGCAGCTTAAGCCGGGACATCTCCTACGAGCAGTACTTC. This chain uses TRBV5-5 with TRBJ2-7; possible D gene TRBD1, 6 bases. The CDR3 sequence is 15 residues long. Germline V gives CDR1 SGHKS, CDR2 YYEKEE (reference sequence). V was cut by 2 bases and J by 0 bases, with 12 bases left in between.

The V gene is TRBV29-1, the J gene TRBJ1-4; D gene uncertain. Between the trimmed V and J ends, which lost 5 bases and 8 bases, there was a span of 12 bases. CDR3 size: 12 residues. Germline V CDR1 and CDR2: SQVTM, ANQGSEA. This CDR3 reads CSVLDLEEKLFF. CDR3 coding DNA: TGCAGCGTTTTAGACTTAGAGGAAAAACTGTTTTTT.

This clonotype turned up a few times. The chain has TRBV5-1 and TRBJ1-1; TRBD1 is a possible D gene (6 bases). The V gene lost 6 bases and the J gene lost 4 bases, with 13 bases spanning the gap. The CDR3 runs 13 residues. CDR1 is SGHRS and CDR2 is YFSETQ in the germline V gene. The chain's CDR3 is CASKVRGGTEAFF. The DNA for the CDR3 is TGCGCCAGCAAGGTCAGGGGTGGCACTGAAGCTTTCTTT. The full variable domain, with the rest looked up from reference TRBV5-1 and TRBJ1-1, is KAGVTQTPRYLIKTRGQQVTLSCSPISGHRSVSWYQQTPGQGLQFLFEYFSETQRNKGNFPGRFSGRQFSNSRSEMNVSTLELGDSALYLCASKVRGGTEAFFGQGTRLTVV.

For this clonotype: The limits of the CDR3 on the DNA are not certain, so only TCRdb's listed CDR3 is given. The chain combines TRBV7-9 with TRBJ2-2. Germline V gene sequence: CDR1 SEHNR, CDR2 FQNEAQ (reference sequence). The CDR3 numbers 15 amino acids, ends counted. CDR3 sequence: CASSLAGGKPGSCFF.

In its sample, this clonotype was seen many times. This rearrangement joins TRBV5-7 to TRBJ2-1; perhaps TRBD1 as D (5 bases). TRBV5-7 is designated an ORF whose function remains uncertain. Trimming took off 3 bases at V and 4 bases at J, with 14 bases between the two ends. This CDR3 has 15 amino acids. In DNA form, the CDR3 reads TGTGCCAGCAGCTCGAGACAGCTGAATTACAATGAGCAGTTCTTC. Translating gives CASSSRQLNYNEQFF.

This clonotype was seen a few times. This chain uses TRBV11-2 with TRBJ2-3, with TRBD1 matching over 8 bases. The length of the CDR3 is 15 residues. With V trimmed by 5 bases and J by 4 bases, 8 bases remained unmatched. CDR1 SGHAT and CDR2 FQNNGV come from the germline V gene. The CDR3 protein is CASSQRDRYSDTQYF. In DNA form, the CDR3 reads TGTGCCAGCAGCCAAAGGGACAGGTATTCAGATACGCAGTATTTT.

The chain combines TRBV27 with TRBJ2-7, with 7 bases aligning to TRBD2. V shed 0 bases, J shed 1 base, and the junction held 6 bases outside the gene matches. Germline values: CDR1 MNHEY, CDR2 SMNVEV (reference sequence). This CDR3 comprises 16 residues. CDR3 amino acids: CASSLSASGPSYEQYF. CDR3 nucleotide sequence: TGTGCCAGCAGTTTATCGGCTAGCGGACCTTCCTACGAGCAGTACTTC.

J is TRBJ2-5 and V is TRBV24-1; D is possibly TRBD2 (5 bases). Trimming removed 0 bases at V and 0 bases at J, with 10 bases between. The CDR3 has 16 amino acids. Per the germline V gene, CDR1 is KGHDR and CDR2 is SFDVKD. CDR3 bases: TGTGCCACCAGTGATTTGCCAAGAGGGAACCAAGAGACCCAGTACTTC. It translates to CATSDLPRGNQETQYF.

The sample holds many counts of this clonotype. This CDR3 reads CASSSSGSYNEQFF. CDR3 sequence (DNA): TGTGCCAGCAGTTCTAGCGGGAGCTACAATGAGCAGTTCTTC. The rearrangement links TRBV12-3 or TRBV12-4 to TRBJ2-1, with TRBD2 identical over 10 bases. The CDR3 consists of 14 residues. J was trimmed by 3 bases and V by 4 bases; bases with no gene match: 0.

This clonotype has only a few counts. The chain carries TRBV6-1 and TRBJ1-5, with D perhaps matching TRBD1 (5 bases). This CDR3 has 13 residues. V was shortened by 5 bases and J by 9 bases, with 14 bases between the two germline ends. CDR1 and CDR2 (germline): MNHNS, SASEGT. The CDR3 protein is CASSMGPGWPQHF. The CDR3 DNA reads TGTGCCAGCAGTATGGGACCCGGGTGGCCCCAGCATTTT.

In its sample, this clonotype was seen a few times. The chain has TRBV27 and TRBJ2-3; D remains ambiguous. Germline V gene sequence: CDR1 MNHEY, CDR2 SMNVEV (reference sequence). V was cut by 3 bases and J by 0 bases, with 7 bases left in between. The CDR3 is 14 residues long. The CDR3 loop reads CASSFVASTDTQYF. In nucleotides, the CDR3 is TGTGCCAGCAGTTTTGTAGCAAGCACAGATACGCAGTATTTT.

This clonotype has at least ten counts. The chain joins TRBV13 to TRBJ2-1; D assignment may be TRBD1 or TRBD2 (6 bases each). The CDR3 covers 14 residues. The V end was cut by 5 bases, the J end by 8 bases, with 16 bases between. The germline gives CDR1 PRHDT, CDR2 FYEKMQ (reference sequence). The CDR3 nucleotides are TGTGCCAGCAGCCAGACAGGTGGGGACTATGAGCAGTTCTTC. Translation: CASSQTGGDYEQFF.

This clonotype was detected only a few times. The chain has TRBV30 and TRBJ2-7, with D possibly matching TRBD1 (6 bases). Germline V CDR1 and CDR2: GTSNPN, SVGIG (reference sequence). The CDR3 covers 14 residues. V lost 3 bases and J lost 5, with 17 bases in between. The CDR3, as DNA: TGTGCCTGGAGCCGGACAGCCCGATTGGACGAGCAGTACTTC. It is translated as CAWSRTARLDEQYF.

The chain couples TRBV5-1 to TRBJ2-3, with D possibly called TRBD1 or TRBD2 (5 bases each). The CDR3 is 15 residues long. Germline loops: CDR1 SGHRS, CDR2 YFSETQ. Trimming removed 0 bases at V and 5 bases at J, with 13 bases between. As DNA, the CDR3 is TGCGCCAGCAGCTTGGAGTCAGGGAGAGGAGATACGCAGTATTTT. Translated: CASSLESGRGDTQYF.

The V gene is TRBV24-1, the J gene TRBJ2-1, with D possibly matching TRBD2 (6 bases). Trimming shortened V by 5 bases and J by 4 bases, and 14 bases separated the two germline ends. The germline V gene encodes CDR1 KGHDR and CDR2 SFDVKD. The CDR3 loop spans 15 amino acids. The CDR3 loop is CATSGTSRAYNEQFF. CDR3 nucleotides: TGTGCCACCAGTGGAACTAGCAGGGCATACAATGAGCAGTTCTTC.

J is TRBJ2-5 and V is TRBV7-2; perhaps TRBD1 as D (5 bases). V was pared by 5 bases and J by 5 bases, with 15 bases between. CDR1 SGHTA and CDR2 FQGNSA come from the germline V gene. The CDR3 runs 14 residues. The CDR3 sequence is CASSQKGWDETQYF. In DNA form, the CDR3 reads TGTGCCAGCAGCCAGAAGGGGTGGGATGAGACCCAGTACTTC.

CDR3 amino acids: CASIKNTEAFF. The CDR3 bases are TGTGCCAGCATTAAGAACACTGAAGCTTTCTTT. This chain joins TRBV25-1 and TRBJ1-1, with D hard to call. CDR1 and CDR2 (germline): MGHDK, SYGVNS. The CDR3 consists of 11 residues. V lost 7 bases and J 1 base, leaving 4 bases between the germline ends.

This chain uses TRBV29-1 with TRBJ2-1; TRBD1 agrees at 11 bases. After removal of 4 bases from V and 4 bases from J, the junction contained 3 bases not matched to a gene. The CDR3 is made up of 14 amino acids. Germline lookup yields CDR1 SQVTM and CDR2 ANQGSEA. CDR3 residues: CSVGDRGTYNEQFF. For the CDR3, the DNA is TGCAGCGTTGGGGACAGGGGGACGTACAATGAGCAGTTCTTC.

This clonotype was picked up many times. The chain recombines TRBV30 with TRBJ2-3, with D unclear. Germline-derived CDR1 and CDR2 are GTSNPN and SVGIG (reference sequence). The CDR3 sequence is 11 residues long. Trimming cost V 0 bases and J 7 bases, with 5 bases left between them. This chain's CDR3 is CAWSVGYTQYF. The CDR3 DNA sequence: TGTGCCTGGAGTGTAGGTTATACGCAGTATTTT.

There are a few counts of this clonotype. The chain links TRBV3-1 to TRBJ2-5; D is unresolved. The CDR3 contains 14 residues. V was shortened by 2 bases and J by 1 base, with 8 bases between the two germline ends. Germline V gives CDR1 LGHDT, CDR2 YNNKEL (reference sequence). Written as DNA, the CDR3 is TGTGCCAGCAGCCAAATGAACCGCCAAGAGACCCAGTACTTC. It yields the protein CASSQMNRQETQYF.

This clonotype was detected many times. The chain carries TRBV12-3 or TRBV12-4 and TRBJ2-2, with D unresolved. Deletions cut 4 bases from V and 6 bases from J, with 9 bases between. CDR3 size: 13 residues. The CDR3 sequence: CASSSRVPGELFF. The CDR3, as DNA: TGTGCCAGCAGTTCCCGTGTCCCCGGGGAGCTGTTTTTT.

The table lists this clonotype with a few counts. The J gene is TRBJ2-7, the V gene TRBV20-1; 8 bases are shared with TRBD1. Germline loops: CDR1 DFQATT, CDR2 SNEGSKA (reference sequence). V lost 1 base to trimming and J lost 9 bases; unmatched junction nucleotides: 14. The CDR3 is 15 residues long. The DNA for the CDR3 is TGCAGTGCTAGAGTTAAAGGGACAGGAAGGATCGGGCAGTACTTC. Protein sequence: CSARVKGTGRIGQYF.

This clonotype was seen only a few times. The chain recombines TRBV7-9 with TRBJ2-1, with 11 nucleotides matching TRBD2. Trimming took 5 bases from V and 0 from J; bases not matched to a gene: 0. CDR3 size: 15 residues. Germline CDR1 reads SEHNR; CDR2 reads FQNEAQ (reference sequence). This CDR3 reads CASSTSGGSYNEQFF. Here the CDR3 DNA reads TGTGCCAGCAGCACTAGCGGGGGCTCCTACAATGAGCAGTTCTTC.

The chain uses TRBV12-3 or TRBV12-4 and TRBJ2-7; D is unresolved. Trimming took off 7 bases at V and 1 base at J, with 20 bases between the two ends. The CDR3 runs to 16 residues. The CDR3 sequence: CASNSVNTGPSYEQYF. The CDR3 region has the DNA TGTGCCAGCAATTCTGTCAACACCGGGCCTTCCTACGAGCAGTACTTC.

This clonotype has more than one count but fewer than ten. The chain combines TRBV5-1 with TRBJ2-7; 9 bases agree with TRBD1. CDR1 is SGHRS and CDR2 is YFSETQ in the germline V gene. V shed 4 bases and J 3 bases; nucleotides not matched to a gene: 5. This CDR3 has 14 residues. As DNA, the CDR3 is TGCGCCAGCAGCATGGGACAGGGCCGCTACGAGCAGTACTTC. It codes for CASSMGQGRYEQYF.

A few counts support this clonotype. This chain links TRBV9 with TRBJ2-1; tentatively, D is TRBD2 (6 bases). V was trimmed by 3 bases and J by 6 bases, leaving 19 bases between them. The CDR3 has 16 amino acids. Germline-derived CDR1 and CDR2 are SGDLS and YYNGEE. The CDR3 protein is CASSAGAGKGLNEQFF. The CDR3 coding sequence is TGTGCCAGCAGCGCCGGGGCCGGGAAGGGACTCAATGAGCAGTTCTTC.